These T cell receptor beta chains were read from a single sample in a study of T cell changes during pregnancy in multiple sclerosis. Sequencing used immunoSEQ multiplex PCR; TCRdb keeps in-frame clones, though not all of them. The sample has around 50,000 clones; approximately 87% are singletons. Sequencing was performed on peripheral blood from another person, used as feeder cells. These receptors were obtained from a human donor whose cells served as feeder cells for cultures in a pregnancy study. The CDR3 runs from the conserved cysteine through the conserved F or W. The D gene is left open where the match is weak.

j_call d_call v_call cdr3_aa
TRBJ2-7 - TRBV7-6 CASSLGVSYEQYF
TRBJ2-7 - TRBV11-3 CASSLLPGYEQYF
TRBJ1-5 - TRBV7-8 CASSLSGNNQPQHF
TRBJ2-7 - TRBV9 CASSVGVGAYEQYF
TRBJ2-6 - TRBV18 CASSPMTSGANVLTF
TRBJ2-1 - TRBV27 CASSLRSGPTEQFF
TRBJ2-7 - TRBV27 CASSLGDTAYEQYF
TRBJ2-7 TRBD1 TRBV5-4 CASSPPRRDSRSYEQYF
TRBJ2-3 TRBD2 TRBV4-2 CASSQDLSTSGPDTQYF
TRBJ1-6 TRBD1 TRBV18 CASSPERRGQADSPLHF
TRBJ2-3 TRBD1 TRBV5-1 CASSLGDRESDTQYF
TRBJ2-3 TRBD2 TRBV29-1 CSVDPLGLAGVTDTQYF
TRBJ2-2 - TRBV5-4 CASSLGGRQSTGELFF
TRBJ1-1 - TRBV10-2 CASSGGQNTEAFF
TRBJ2-1 TRBD2 TRBV12-5 CASGLWTSRKGHYEQFF
TRBJ2-2 - TRBV4-3 CASSSLGANTGELFF
TRBJ1-2 - TRBV2 CASTYGGGNYGYTF
TRBJ1-2 - TRBV10-3 CAISETRGGGYTF
TRBJ1-2 - TRBV28 CASSLHAVLGYTF
TRBJ1-4 - TRBV13 CASSLVGARDEKLFF
TRBJ2-1 - TRBV15 CATSRDLDNEQFF
TRBJ2-5 - TRBV18 CASSPGQKETQYF
TRBJ1-5 - TRBV7-9 CASSLPGGNQPQHF
TRBJ2-6 - TRBV6-1 CASSEFEPGANVLTF
TRBJ2-7 - TRBV28 CASSLGGSSYEQYF
TRBJ1-1 - TRBV13 CASSPVGREAFF
TRBJ2-5 TRBD1 TRBV5-8 CASSWEGQGSETQYF
TRBJ2-1 - TRBV6-5 CASSYSGTDSYNEQFF
TRBJ1-5 - TRBV28 CASSPVGAGNQPQHF
TRBJ2-7 - TRBV9 CASSAGGGRYEQYF
TRBJ1-2 - TRBV6-1 CASRTDRYYGYTF
TRBJ2-1 TRBD2 TRBV5-3 CARSLKPELAGVNEQFF
TRBJ1-1 - TRBV28 CASSLWPSKDLKLGTEAFF
TRBJ2-7 - TRBV6-5 CASGDTTYEQYF
TRBJ2-3 TRBD1 TRBV6-1 CASGKGQSTDTQYF
TRBJ1-1 - TRBV18 CASSPPGPSQVTEAFF
TRBJ2-5 - TRBV5-1 CASSGGTSRETQYF
TRBJ1-4 TRBD1 TRBV15 CATSRTTGSNEKLFF
TRBJ2-3 - TRBV30 CAWSVRADGGQYF
TRBJ1-4 - TRBV18 CASSPRFKTNLNEKLFF
TRBJ1-2 TRBD1 TRBV4-2 CASSQVGDRTTNYGYTF
TRBJ2-5 TRBD1 TRBV11-2 CASSLGPGGEETQYF
TRBJ2-1 TRBD1 TRBV7-9 CASRQGAHNEQFF
TRBJ2-1 - TRBV27 CASSLNPSSYNEQFF
TRBJ2-7 - TRBV5-4 CASSLYDLFSYEQYF
TRBJ1-3 - TRBV5-1 CASSLYSDSGNTIYF
TRBJ2-3 - TRBV2 CASSVTTDTQYF
TRBJ1-2 - TRBV2 CASRETGTSYGYTF
TRBJ1-2 - TRBV5-4 CASSLGGQGIGGYTF
TRBJ2-7 TRBD1 TRBV5-4 CASSRDRQSEQYF
TRBJ1-2 TRBD1 TRBV30 CVLLGTGEGYTF
TRBJ2-1 TRBD1 TRBV18 CASSPTGQGPYNEQFF
TRBJ2-2 - TRBV5-1 CASSLVGSPTGELFF